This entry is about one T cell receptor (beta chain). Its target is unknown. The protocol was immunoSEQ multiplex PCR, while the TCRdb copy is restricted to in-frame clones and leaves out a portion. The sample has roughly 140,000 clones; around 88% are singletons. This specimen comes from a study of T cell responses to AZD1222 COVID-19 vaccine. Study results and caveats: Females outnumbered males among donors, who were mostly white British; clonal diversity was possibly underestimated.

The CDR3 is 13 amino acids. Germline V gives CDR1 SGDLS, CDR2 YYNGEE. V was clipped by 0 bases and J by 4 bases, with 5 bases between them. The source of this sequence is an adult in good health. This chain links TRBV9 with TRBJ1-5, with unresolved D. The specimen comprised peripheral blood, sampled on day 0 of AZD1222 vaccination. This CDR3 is CASSVDGNQPQHF. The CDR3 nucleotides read TGTGCCAGCAGCGTAGACGGAAATCAGCCCCAGCATTTT. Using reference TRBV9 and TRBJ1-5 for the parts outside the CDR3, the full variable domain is DSGVTQTPKHLITATGQRVTLRCSPRSGDLSVYWYQQSLDQGLQFLIQYYNGEERAKGNILERFSAQQFPDLHSELNLSSLELGDSALYFCASSVDGNQPQHFGDGTRLSIL.